This T cell receptor (beta chain) was documented in a study of T cell repertoires in aging, cancer and after chemotherapy. Overall study results and limits: Rebound thymic output was suggested by rising median generation probability during chemotherapy in each cancer cohort. Age-matched healthy donors had significantly more diverse, less clonal blood TCR repertoires than untreated cancer patients.

Rearranged V-D-J TRB sequences were amplified with a mixed TRB-A/B primer pool. One entry per CDR3 protein results from TCRdb running MiXCR on the multiplex PCR reads. The sample has more than 8,000 distinct CDR3 sequences, roughly two fifths seen once. This CDR3 has 12 amino acids. V dropped 3 bases and J dropped 8; count of bases not matched to a gene: 6. In germline, CDR1 is GTSNPN, CDR2 SVGIG (reference sequence). TCR beta rearrangements were amplified from peripheral blood genomic DNA. Notes on this clonotype: The antigen is not known.

The chain is built from TRBV30 and TRBJ1-1; 7 bases agree with TRBD1. The TCR originated in a human donor in good health. Material for sequencing was blood. The CDR3 spells CAWSLTGMEAFF. The CDR3 DNA is TGTGCCTGGAGCTTGACAGGGATGGAAGCTTTCTTT.